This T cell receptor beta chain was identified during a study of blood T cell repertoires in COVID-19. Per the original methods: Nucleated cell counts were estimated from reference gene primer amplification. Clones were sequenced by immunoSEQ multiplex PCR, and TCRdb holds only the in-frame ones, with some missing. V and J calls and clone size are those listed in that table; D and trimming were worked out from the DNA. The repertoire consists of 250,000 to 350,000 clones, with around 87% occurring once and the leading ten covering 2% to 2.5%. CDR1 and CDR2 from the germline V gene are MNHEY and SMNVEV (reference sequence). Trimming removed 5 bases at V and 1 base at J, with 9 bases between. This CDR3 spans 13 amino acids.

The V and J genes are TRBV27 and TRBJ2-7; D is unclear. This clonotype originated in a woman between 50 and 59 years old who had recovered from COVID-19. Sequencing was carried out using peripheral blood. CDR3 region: CASSPRPSYEQYF. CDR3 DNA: TGTGCCAGCAGTCCGCGTCCATCCTACGAGCAGTACTTC.